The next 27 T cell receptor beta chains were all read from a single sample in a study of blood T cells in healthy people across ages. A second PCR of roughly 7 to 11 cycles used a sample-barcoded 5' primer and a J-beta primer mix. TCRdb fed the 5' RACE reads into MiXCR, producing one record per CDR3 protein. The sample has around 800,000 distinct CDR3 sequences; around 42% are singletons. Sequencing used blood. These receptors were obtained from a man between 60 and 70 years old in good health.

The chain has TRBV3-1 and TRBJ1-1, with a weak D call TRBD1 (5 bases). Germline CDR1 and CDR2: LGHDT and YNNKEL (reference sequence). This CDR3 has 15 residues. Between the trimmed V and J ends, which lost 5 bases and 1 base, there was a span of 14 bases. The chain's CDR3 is CASSSKAQGNTEAFF. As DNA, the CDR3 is TGTGCCAGCAGCTCGAAAGCTCAGGGGAACACTGAAGCTTTCTTT.

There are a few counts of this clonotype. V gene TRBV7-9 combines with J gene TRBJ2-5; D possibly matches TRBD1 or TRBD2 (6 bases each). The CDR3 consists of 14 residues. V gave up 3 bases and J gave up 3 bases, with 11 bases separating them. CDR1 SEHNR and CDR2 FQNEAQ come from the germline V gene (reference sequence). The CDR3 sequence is CASSFPGAKETQYF. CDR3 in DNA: TGTGCCAGCAGCTTTCCGGGGGCTAAAGAGACCCAGTACTTC.

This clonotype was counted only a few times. CDR3 loop: CASTSVREETQYF. Here the CDR3 DNA reads TGTGCCAGCACCTCGGTCCGCGAGGAGACCCAGTACTTC. The chain carries TRBV6-2 or TRBV6-3 and TRBJ2-5; unclear D gene. There are 13 residues in the CDR3. Germline loops: CDR1 MNHEY, CDR2 SVGEGT. Trimming removed 7 bases at V and 5 bases at J, with 14 bases between.

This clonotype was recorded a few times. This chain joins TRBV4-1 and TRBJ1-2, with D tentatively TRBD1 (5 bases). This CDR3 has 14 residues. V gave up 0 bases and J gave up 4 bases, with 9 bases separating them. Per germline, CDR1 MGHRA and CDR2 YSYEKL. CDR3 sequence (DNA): TGCGCCAGCAGCCAAGATCTGGGGGGCTATGGCTACACCTTC. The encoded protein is CASSQDLGGYGYTF.

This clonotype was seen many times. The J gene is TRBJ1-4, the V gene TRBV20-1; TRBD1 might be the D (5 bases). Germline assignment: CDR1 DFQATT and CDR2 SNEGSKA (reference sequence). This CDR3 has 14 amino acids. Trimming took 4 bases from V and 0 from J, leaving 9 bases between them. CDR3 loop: CSATPTATNEKLFF. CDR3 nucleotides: TGCAGTGCTACCCCGACAGCAACTAATGAAAAACTGTTTTTT.

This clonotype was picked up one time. The chain's CDR3 is CSARYGGPYEQFF. In DNA, the CDR3 is TGCAGTGCTAGATACGGGGGGCCCTATGAGCAGTTCTTC. The chain links TRBV20-1 to TRBJ2-1, with D possibly being TRBD2 (7 bases). The germline V gene encodes CDR1 DFQATT and CDR2 SNEGSKA (reference sequence). This CDR3 is 13 amino acids long. The V gene lost 2 bases and the J gene lost 8 bases, with 13 bases spanning the gap.

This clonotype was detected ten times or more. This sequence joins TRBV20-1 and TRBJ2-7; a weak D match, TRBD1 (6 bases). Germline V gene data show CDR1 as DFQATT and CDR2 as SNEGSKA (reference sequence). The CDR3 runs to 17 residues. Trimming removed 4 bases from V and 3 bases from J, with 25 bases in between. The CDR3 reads CSATFPFGTREGYEQYF. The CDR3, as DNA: TGCAGTGCTACTTTTCCCTTCGGGACAAGAGAGGGCTACGAGCAGTACTTC.

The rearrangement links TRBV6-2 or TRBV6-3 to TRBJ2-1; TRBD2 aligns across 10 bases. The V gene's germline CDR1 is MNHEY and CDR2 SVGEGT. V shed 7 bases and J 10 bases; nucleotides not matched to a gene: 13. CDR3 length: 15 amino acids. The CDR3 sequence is CASTQLAGKVWEQFF. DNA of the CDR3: TGTGCCAGCACCCAACTAGCGGGGAAAGTCTGGGAGCAGTTCTTC.

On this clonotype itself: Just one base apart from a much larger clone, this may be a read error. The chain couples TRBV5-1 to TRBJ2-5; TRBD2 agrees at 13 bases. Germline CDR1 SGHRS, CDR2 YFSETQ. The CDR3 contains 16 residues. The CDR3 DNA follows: TGCGCCAGCAGCATTGGGACTAGCGGGGCACAAGGGACCCAGTACTTC. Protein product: CASSIGTSGAQGTQYF.

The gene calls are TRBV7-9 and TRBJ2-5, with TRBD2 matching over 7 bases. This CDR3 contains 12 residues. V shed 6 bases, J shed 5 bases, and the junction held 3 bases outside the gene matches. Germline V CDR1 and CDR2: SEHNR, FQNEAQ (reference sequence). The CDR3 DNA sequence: TGTGCCAGCAGGCGGGGGAGGGAGACCCAGTACTTC. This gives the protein CASRRGRETQYF.

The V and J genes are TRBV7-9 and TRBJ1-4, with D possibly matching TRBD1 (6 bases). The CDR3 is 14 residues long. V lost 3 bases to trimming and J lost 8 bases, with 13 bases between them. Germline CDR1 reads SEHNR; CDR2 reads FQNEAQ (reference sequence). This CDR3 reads CASSLTGAEEKLFF. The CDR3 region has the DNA TGTGCCAGCAGCTTGACAGGAGCGGAGGAAAAACTGTTTTTT.

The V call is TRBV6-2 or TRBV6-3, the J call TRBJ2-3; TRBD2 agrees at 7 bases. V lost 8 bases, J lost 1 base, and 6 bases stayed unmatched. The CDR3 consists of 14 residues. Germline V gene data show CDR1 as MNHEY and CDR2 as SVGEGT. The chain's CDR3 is CASGTAGGTDTQYF. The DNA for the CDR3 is TGTGCCAGCGGGACTGCGGGGGGCACAGATACGCAGTATTTT.

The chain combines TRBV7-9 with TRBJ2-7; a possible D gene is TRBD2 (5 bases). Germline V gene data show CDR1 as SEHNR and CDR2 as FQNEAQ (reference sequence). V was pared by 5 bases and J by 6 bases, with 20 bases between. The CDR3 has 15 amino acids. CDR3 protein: CASSPLPVMGAEQYF. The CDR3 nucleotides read TGTGCCAGCAGCCCCCTTCCCGTGATGGGAGCCGAGCAGTACTTC.

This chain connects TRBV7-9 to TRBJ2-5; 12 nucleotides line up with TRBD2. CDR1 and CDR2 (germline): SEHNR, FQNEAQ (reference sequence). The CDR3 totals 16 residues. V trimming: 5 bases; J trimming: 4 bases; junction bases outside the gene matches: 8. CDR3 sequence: CASSQGLAGYAETQYF. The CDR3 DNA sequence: TGTGCCAGCAGCCAAGGACTAGCGGGGTACGCAGAGACCCAGTACTTC.

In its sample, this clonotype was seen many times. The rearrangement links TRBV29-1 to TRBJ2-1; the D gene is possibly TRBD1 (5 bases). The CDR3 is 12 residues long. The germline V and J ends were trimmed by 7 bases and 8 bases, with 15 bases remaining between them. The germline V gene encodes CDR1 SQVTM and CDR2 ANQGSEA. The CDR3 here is CSAPTQGHEQFF. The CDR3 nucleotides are TGCAGCGCCCCCACTCAGGGCCATGAGCAGTTCTTC.

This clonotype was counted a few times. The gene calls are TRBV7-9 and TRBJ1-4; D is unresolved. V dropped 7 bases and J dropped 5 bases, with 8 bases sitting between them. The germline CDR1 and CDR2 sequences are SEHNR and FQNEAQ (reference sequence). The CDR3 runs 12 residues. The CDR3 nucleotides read TGTGCCAGCAATTTGAGAAATGAAAAACTGTTTTTT. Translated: CASNLRNEKLFF.

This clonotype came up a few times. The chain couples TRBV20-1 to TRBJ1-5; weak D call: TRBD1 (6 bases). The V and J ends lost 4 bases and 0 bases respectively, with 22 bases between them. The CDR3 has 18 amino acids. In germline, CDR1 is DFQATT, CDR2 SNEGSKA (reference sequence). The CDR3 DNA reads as TGCAGTGCTAACCTGCGACAGGTGGGGGTTTATAGCAATCAGCCCCAGCATTTT. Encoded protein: CSANLRQVGVYSNQPQHF.

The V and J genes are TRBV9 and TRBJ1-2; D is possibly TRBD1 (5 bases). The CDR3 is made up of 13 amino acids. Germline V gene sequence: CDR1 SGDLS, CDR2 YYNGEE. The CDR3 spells CAAARGRGYGYTF. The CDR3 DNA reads TGTGCAGCAGCGCGGGGACGAGGCTATGGCTACACCTTC.

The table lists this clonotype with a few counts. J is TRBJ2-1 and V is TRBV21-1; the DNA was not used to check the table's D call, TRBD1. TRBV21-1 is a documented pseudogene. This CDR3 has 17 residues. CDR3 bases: TGTGCCAGCAGCAAAGTCCCCTCGGGGGGCGGCGACAATGAGCAGTTCTTC. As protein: CASSKVPSGGGDNEQFF.

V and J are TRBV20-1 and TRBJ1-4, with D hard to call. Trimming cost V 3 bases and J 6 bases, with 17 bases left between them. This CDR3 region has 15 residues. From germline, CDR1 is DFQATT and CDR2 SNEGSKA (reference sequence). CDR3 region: CSARGSSGSDEKLFF. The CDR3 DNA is TGCAGTGCTAGGGGGAGCTCGGGATCTGATGAAAAACTGTTTTTT.

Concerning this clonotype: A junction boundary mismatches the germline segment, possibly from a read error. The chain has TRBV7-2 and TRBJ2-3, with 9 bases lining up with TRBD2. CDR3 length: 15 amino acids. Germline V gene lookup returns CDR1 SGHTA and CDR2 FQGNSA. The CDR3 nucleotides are TGTGCCAGCAGCTGGGCGGGGGGGCCCCCAGATGCGCAGTATTTT. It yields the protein CASSWAGGPPDAQYF.

Here the CDR3 reads CASSTITQGSGGYTF. The CDR3 nucleotides read TGTGCCAGCAGTACGATCACACAGGGCTCGGGGGGCTACACCTTC. The rearrangement uses TRBV6-6 and TRBJ1-2, with D possibly TRBD1 on 6 matching bases. The germline gives CDR1 MNHNY, CDR2 SVGAGI (reference sequence). Trimming removed 5 bases from V and 8 bases from J, with 21 bases in between. The CDR3 totals 15 residues.

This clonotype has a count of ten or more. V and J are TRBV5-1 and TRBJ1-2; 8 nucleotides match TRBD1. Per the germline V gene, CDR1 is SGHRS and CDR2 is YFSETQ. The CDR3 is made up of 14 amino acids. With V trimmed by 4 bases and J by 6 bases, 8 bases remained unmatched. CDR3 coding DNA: TGCGCCAGCAGCAGAACCAGGGGGCTCGATGGCTACACCTTC. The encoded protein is CASSRTRGLDGYTF.

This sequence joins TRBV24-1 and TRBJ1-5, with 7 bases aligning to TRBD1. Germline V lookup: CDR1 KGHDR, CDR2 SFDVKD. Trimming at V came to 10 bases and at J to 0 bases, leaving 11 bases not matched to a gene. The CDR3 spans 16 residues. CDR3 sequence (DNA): TGTGCCACTTACACGGGACAGAATAATAGCAATCAGCCCCAGCATTTT. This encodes CATYTGQNNSNQPQHF.

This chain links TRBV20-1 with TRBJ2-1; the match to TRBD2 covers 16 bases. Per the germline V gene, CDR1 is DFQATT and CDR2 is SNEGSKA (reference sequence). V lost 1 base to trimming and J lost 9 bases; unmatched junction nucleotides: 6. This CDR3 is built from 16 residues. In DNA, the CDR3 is TGCAGTGCTAGAGCCCCGGGACTAGCGGGGGGGCCTGAGCAGTTCTTC. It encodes CSARAPGLAGGPEQFF.

CDR3 coding DNA: TGTGCCAGCAGCTTAGCGGGGGCGTTTGGTTCACCCCTCCACTTT. Its translation: CASSLAGAFGSPLHF. The chain uses TRBV7-9 and TRBJ1-6; a possible D gene is TRBD1 (6 bases). CDR3 length: 15 residues. V gave up 0 bases and J gave up 9 bases, with 12 bases separating them. CDR1 and CDR2 from the germline V gene are SEHNR and FQNEAQ (reference sequence).

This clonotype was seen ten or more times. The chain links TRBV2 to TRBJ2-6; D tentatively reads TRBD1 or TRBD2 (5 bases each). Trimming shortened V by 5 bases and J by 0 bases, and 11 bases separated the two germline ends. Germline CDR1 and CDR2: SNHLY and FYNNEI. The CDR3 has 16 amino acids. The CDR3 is CASSRDRFSGANVLTF. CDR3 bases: TGTGCCAGCAGTCGGGACCGGTTCTCTGGGGCCAACGTCCTGACTTTC.